Below, 5 T cell receptor beta chains from the same sample are listed, as sequenced in a study of T cells in Graves' hyperthyroidism and ophthalmopathy. Amplification targeted TCR beta CDR3 regions from RNA transcripts. Primed by the HTBI set, a first-round RT-PCR was run on the TCR CDR3. TCRdb ran MiXCR on the multiplex PCR reads and lists one entry per CDR3 protein. The top ten hold about 14% of the sample, which has 250,000 or so distinct CDR3 sequences, approximately 14% seen once. The specimen was blood. These receptors all come from a woman between 40 and 50 years old with Graves' hyperthyroidism that later progressed to Graves' ophthalmopathy.

J is TRBJ1-3 and V is TRBV6-1; unclear D gene. In germline, CDR1 is MNHNS, CDR2 SASEGT. This CDR3 is 14 amino acids long. V shed 7 bases and J shed 0 bases, with 10 bases lying between them. The CDR3 spells CASKSPGSGNTIYF. The CDR3 DNA reads as TGTGCCAGCAAGTCGCCGGGCTCTGGAAACACCATATATTTT.

This clonotype was detected many times. The J gene is TRBJ2-3, the V gene TRBV5-1; 10 bases match TRBD2. In germline, CDR1 is SGHRS, CDR2 YFSETQ. The CDR3 loop spans 16 amino acids. The ends lost 4 bases at V and 2 bases at J; junction bases unmatched: 7. The CDR3: CASSTPSGRVTDTQYF. The DNA of the CDR3 is TGCGCCAGCAGCACGCCTAGCGGGAGAGTCACAGATACGCAGTATTTT.

On this clonotype itself: One end of the junction varies from germline; a read error may be responsible. The chain carries TRBV7-7 and TRBJ2-7, with 8 nucleotides matching TRBD2. CDR1 and CDR2 from the germline V gene are SSHAT and FNYEAQ (reference sequence). CDR3 size: 14 residues. The CDR3 nucleotides read TGTGCTAGCAGCTTAGAAGCGGGAGCCTACGAGCAGTACTTC. Its translation is CASSLEAGAYEQYF.

This clonotype turned up a few times. The J gene is TRBJ2-7, the V gene TRBV5-5, with 10 bases lining up with TRBD2. This CDR3 has 15 residues. CDR1 is SGHKS and CDR2 is YYEKEE in the germline V gene (reference sequence). The junction had 6 bases not matched to a gene; V was cut back by 3 bases and J by 3 bases. CDR3 DNA sequence: TGTGCCAGCAGCTCCACTAGCGGGAATAGCTACGAGCAGTACTTC. As protein: CASSSTSGNSYEQYF.

This clonotype was counted many times. The chain employs TRBV28 and TRBJ2-1; D gene uncertain. The V gene lost 3 bases and the J gene lost 1 base, with 7 bases spanning the gap. This CDR3 has 14 amino acids. Germline CDR1 and CDR2: MDHEN and SYDVKM. CDR3 DNA sequence: TGTGCCAGCAGTTTGCCCCCTTCCTACAATGAGCAGTTCTTC. Residues: CASSLPPSYNEQFF.